The present T cell receptor beta chain was sequenced within a study of blood T cells in healthy people across ages. Unmatched junction bases numbered 4, after V lost 5 bases and J lost 11 bases. Germline V gives CDR1 SGHTA, CDR2 FQGNSA. This CDR3 contains 11 residues. Then a second PCR, running about 6 to 11 cycles, was carried out with a sample-barcoded 5' primer and a J-beta primer mix. TCRdb ran MiXCR on the 5' RACE reads and lists one entry per CDR3 protein. Found here are about 970,000 distinct CDR3 sequences, roughly 51% of them singletons; the top ten hold about 22%. There are a few counts of this clonotype.

The J gene is TRBJ2-3, the V gene TRBV7-2, with 7 nucleotides matching TRBD1. The sequenced sample was blood. This sequence was found in an older woman in good health. This CDR3 reads CASSPRDRQYF. In DNA form, the CDR3 reads TGTGCCAGCAGCCCCCGGGACAGGCAGTATTTT. The entire variable domain, with the rest obtained from reference TRBV7-2 and TRBJ2-3, is as follows: GAGVSQSPSNKVTEKGKDVELRCDPISGHTALYWYRQSLGQGLEFLIYFQGNSAPDKSGLPSDRFSAERTGGSVSTLTIQRTQQEDSAVYLCASSPRDRQYFGPGTRLTVL.